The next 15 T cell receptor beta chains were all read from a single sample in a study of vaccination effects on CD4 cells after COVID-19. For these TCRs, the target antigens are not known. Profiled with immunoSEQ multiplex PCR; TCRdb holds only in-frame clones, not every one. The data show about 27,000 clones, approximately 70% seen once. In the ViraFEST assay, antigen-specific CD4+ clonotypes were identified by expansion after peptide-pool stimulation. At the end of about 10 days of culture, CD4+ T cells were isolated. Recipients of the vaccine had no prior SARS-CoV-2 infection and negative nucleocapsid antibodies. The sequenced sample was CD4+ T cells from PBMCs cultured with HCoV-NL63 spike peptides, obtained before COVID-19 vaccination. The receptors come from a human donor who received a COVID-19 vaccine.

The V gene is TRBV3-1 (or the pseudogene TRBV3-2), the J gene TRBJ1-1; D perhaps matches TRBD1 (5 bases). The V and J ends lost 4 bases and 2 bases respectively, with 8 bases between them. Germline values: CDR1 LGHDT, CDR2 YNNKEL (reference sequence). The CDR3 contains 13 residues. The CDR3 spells CASSPGRNTEAFF. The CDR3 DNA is TGTGCCAGCAGCCCGGGACGAAACACTGAAGCTTTCTTT.

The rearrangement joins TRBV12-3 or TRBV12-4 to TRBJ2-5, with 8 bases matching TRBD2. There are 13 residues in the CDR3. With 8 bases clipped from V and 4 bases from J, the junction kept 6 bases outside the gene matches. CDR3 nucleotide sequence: TGTGCCAGCCGGGTGGCGGGGGGAGAGACCCAGTACTTC. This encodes CASRVAGGETQYF.

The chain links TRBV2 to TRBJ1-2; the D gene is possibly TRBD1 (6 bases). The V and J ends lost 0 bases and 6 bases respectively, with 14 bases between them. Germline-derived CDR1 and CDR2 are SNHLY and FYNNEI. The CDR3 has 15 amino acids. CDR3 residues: CASSEALGGKDGYTF. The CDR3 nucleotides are TGTGCCAGCAGTGAAGCCCTCGGGGGCAAGGATGGCTACACCTTC.

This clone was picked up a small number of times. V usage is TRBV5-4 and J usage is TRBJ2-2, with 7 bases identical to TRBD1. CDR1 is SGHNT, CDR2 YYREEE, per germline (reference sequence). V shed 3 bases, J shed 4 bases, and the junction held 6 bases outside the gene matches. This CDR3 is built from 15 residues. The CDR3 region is CASSSGQVVTGELFF. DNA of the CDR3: TGTGCCAGCAGCTCCGGACAGGTAGTCACCGGGGAGCTGTTTTTT.

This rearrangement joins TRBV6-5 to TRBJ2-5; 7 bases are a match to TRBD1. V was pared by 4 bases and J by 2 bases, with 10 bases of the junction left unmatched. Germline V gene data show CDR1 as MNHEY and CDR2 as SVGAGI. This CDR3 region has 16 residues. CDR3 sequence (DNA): TGTGCCAGCAGTTTGAACCCATCGGGACAGCAAGAGACCCAGTACTTC. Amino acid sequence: CASSLNPSGQQETQYF.

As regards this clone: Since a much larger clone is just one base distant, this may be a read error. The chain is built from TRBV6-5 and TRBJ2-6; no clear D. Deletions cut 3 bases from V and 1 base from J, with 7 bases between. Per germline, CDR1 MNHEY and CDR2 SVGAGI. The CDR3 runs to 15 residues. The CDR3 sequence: CASSYLESGANVLTF. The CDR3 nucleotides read TGTGCCAGCAGTTATTTGGAATCTGGGGCCAACGTCCTGACTTTC.

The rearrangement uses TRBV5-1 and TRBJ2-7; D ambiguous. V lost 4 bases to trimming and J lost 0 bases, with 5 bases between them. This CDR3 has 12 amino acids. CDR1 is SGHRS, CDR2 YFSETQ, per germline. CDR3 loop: CASSVSSYEQYF. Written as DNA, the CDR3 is TGCGCCAGCAGCGTTAGCTCCTACGAGCAGTACTTC. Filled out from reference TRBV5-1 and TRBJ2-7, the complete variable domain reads KAGVTQTPRYLIKTRGQQVTLSCSPISGHRSVSWYQQTPGQGLQFLFEYFSETQRNKGNFPGRFSGRQFSNSRSEMNVSTLELGDSALYLCASSVSSYEQYFGPGTRLTVT.

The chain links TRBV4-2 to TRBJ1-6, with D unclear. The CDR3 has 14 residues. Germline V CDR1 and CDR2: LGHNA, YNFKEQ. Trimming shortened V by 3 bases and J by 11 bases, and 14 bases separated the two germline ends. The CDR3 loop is CASSQSQVPTPLHF. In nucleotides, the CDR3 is TGTGCCAGCAGCCAGAGCCAAGTCCCCACACCCCTCCACTTT.

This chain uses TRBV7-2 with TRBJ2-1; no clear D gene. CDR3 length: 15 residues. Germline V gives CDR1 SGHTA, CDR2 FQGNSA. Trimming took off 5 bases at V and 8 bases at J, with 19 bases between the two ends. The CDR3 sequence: CASSGWGSPSDEQFF. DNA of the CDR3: TGTGCCAGCAGCGGATGGGGATCCCCGAGCGATGAGCAGTTCTTC.

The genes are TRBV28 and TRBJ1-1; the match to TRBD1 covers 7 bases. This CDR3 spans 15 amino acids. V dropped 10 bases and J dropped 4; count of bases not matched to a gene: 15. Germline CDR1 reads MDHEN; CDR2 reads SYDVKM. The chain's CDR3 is CATVMLTGAGTEAFF. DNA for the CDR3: TGTGCCACCGTTATGCTCACAGGGGCGGGCACTGAAGCTTTCTTT.

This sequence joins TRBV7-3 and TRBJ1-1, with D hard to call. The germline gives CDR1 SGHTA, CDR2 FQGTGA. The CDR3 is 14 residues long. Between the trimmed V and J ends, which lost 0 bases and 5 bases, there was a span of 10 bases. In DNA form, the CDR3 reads TGTGCCAGCAGCTTAACCCCGCCGGGGACTGAAGCTTTCTTT. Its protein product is CASSLTPPGTEAFF.

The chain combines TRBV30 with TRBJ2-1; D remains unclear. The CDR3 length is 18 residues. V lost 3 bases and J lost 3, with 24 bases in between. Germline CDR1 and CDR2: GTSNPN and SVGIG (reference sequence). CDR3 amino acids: CAWSPIIQSALNYNEQFF. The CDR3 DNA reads TGTGCCTGGAGCCCTATTATACAGTCGGCCTTGAACTACAATGAGCAGTTCTTC.

CDR3 amino acids: CASSQGLAGASFF. In DNA, the CDR3 is TGTGCCAGCAGCCAAGGACTAGCGGGAGCGTCATTCTTC. This chain joins TRBV7-2 and TRBJ2-1, with 13 bases matching TRBD2. The V segment lost 5 bases and the J segment 16 bases; nucleotides outside the gene matches: 8. The germline gives CDR1 SGHTA, CDR2 FQGNSA. This CDR3 contains 13 residues.

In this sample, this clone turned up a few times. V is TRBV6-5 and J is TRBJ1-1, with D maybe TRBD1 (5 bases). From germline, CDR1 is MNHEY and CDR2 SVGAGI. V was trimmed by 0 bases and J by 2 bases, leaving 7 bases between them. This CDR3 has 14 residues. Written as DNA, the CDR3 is TGTGCCAGCAGTTACTCGACAGCCAACACTGAAGCTTTCTTT. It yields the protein CASSYSTANTEAFF.

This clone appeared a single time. The CDR3: CASSESWGQETQYF. CDR3 DNA: TGTGCCAGCAGTGAGTCCTGGGGCCAAGAGACCCAGTACTTC. The rearrangement links TRBV2 to TRBJ2-5; no definite D call. The CDR3 runs 14 residues. The germline gives CDR1 SNHLY, CDR2 FYNNEI. Trimming removed 3 bases from V and 1 base from J, with 9 bases in between.